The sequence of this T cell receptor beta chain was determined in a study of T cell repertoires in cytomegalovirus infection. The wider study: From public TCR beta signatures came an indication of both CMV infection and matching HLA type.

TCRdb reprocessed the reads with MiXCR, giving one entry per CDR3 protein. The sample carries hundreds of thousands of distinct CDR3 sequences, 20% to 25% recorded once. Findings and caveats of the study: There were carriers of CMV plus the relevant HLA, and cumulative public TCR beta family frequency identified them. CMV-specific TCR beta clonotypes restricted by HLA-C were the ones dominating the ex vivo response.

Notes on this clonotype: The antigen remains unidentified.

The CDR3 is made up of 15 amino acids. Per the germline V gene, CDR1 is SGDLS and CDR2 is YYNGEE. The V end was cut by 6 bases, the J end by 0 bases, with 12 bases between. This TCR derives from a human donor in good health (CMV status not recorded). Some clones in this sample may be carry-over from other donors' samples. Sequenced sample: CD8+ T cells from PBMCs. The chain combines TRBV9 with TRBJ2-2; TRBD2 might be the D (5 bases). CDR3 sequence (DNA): TGTGCCAGCACAAGAGGACTGACGAACACCGGGGAGCTGTTTTTT. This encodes CASTRGLTNTGELFF.